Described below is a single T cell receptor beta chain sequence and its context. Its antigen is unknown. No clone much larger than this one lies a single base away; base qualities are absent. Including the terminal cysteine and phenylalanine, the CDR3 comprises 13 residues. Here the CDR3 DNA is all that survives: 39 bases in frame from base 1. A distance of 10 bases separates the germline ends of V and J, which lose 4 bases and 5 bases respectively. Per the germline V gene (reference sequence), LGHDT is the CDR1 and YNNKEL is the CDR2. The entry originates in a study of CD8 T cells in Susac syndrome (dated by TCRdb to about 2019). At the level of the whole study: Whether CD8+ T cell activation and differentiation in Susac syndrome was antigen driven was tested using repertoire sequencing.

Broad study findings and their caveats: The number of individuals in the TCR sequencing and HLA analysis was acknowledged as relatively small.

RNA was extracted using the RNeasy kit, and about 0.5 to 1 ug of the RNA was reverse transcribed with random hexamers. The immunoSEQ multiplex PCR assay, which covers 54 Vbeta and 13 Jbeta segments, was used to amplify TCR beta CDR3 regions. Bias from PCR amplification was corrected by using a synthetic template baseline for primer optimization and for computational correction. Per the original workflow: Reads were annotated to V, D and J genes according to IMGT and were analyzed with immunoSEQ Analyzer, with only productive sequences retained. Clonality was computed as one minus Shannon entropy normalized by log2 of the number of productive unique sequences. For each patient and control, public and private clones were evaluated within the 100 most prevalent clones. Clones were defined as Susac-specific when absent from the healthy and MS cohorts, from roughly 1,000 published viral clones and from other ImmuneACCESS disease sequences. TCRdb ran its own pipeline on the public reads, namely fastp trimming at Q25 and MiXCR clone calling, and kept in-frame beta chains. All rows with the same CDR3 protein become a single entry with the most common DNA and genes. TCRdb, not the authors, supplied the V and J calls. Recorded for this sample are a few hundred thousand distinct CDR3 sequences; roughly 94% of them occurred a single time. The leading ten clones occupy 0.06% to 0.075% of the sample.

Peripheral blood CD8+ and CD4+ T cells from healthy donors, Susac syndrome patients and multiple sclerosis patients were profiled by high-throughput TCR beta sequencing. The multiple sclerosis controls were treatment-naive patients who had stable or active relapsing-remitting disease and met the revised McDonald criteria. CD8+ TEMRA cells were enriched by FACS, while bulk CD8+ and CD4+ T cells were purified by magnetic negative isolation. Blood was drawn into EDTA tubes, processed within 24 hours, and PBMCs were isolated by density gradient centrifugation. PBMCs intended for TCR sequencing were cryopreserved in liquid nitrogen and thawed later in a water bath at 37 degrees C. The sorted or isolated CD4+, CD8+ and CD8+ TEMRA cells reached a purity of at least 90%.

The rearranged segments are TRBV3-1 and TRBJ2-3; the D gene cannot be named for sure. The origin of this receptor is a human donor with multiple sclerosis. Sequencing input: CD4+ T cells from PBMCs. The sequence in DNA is TGTGCCAGCAGCCCCCTAATCGGAGATACGCAGTATTTT. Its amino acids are CASSPLIGDTQYF.